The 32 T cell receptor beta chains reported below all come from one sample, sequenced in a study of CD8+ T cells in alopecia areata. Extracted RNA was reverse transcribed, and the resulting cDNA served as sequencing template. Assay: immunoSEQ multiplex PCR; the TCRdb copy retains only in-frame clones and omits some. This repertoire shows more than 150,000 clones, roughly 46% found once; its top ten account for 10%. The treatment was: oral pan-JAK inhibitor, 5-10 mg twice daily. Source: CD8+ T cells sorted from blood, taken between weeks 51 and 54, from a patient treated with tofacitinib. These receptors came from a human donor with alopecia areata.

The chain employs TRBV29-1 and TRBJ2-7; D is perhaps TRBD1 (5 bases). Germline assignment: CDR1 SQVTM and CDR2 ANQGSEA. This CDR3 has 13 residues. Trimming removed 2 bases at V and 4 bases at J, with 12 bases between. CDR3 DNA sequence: TGCAGCGTTGAACTACAGGAATCTTACGAGCAGTACTTC. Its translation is CSVELQESYEQYF.

This CDR3 reads CASSTRDRDTGELFF. The DNA of the CDR3 is TGTGCCAGCAGCACCCGGGACAGGGACACCGGGGAGCTGTTTTTT. The chain uses TRBV7-8 and TRBJ2-2; 9 bases match TRBD1. The CDR3 has 15 amino acids. V shed 5 bases, J shed 3 bases, and the junction held 4 bases outside the gene matches. Germline V gives CDR1 SGHVS, CDR2 FQNEAQ.

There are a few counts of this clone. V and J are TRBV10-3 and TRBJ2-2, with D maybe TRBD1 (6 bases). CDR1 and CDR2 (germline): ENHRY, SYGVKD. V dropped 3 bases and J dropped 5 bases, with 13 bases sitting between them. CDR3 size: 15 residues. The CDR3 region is CAISDFQGITGELFF. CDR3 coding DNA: TGTGCCATCAGTGATTTTCAGGGGATAACCGGGGAGCTGTTTTTT.

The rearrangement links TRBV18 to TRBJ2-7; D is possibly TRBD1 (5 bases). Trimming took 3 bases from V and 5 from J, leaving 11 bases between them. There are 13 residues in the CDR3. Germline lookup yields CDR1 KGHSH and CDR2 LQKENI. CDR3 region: CASSPQGLDEQYF. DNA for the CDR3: TGTGCCAGCTCACCGCAGGGATTAGACGAGCAGTACTTC.

The CDR3 spells CASSLASGQEAFF. The CDR3 DNA reads as TGCGCCAGCAGCTTGGCTTCGGGGCAGGAAGCTTTCTTT. This chain links TRBV5-1 with TRBJ1-1; tentatively, D is TRBD1 (5 bases). Germline CDR1 reads SGHRS; CDR2 reads YFSETQ. The V end lost 0 bases, the J end lost 8 bases, and 11 bases lay between the germline ends. The CDR3 loop spans 13 amino acids.

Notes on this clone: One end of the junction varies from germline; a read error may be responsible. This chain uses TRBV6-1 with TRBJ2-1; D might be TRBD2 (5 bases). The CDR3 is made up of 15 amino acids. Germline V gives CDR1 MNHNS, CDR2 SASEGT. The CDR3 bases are TGTGCCAGCAGTAGCCTTCGAGGGTCCTTCAATGAGCAGTTCTTC. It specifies CASSSLRGSFNEQFF.

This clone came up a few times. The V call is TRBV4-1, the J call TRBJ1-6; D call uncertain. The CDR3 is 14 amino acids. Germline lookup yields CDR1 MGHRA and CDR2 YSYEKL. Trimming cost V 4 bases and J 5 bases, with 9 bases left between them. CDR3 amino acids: CASSPHGDNSPLHF. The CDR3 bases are TGCGCCAGCAGCCCCCACGGCGATAATTCACCCCTCCACTTT.

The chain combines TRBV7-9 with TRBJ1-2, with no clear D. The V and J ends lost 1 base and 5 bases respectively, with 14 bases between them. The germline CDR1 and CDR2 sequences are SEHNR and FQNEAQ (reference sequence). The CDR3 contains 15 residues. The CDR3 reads CASSLVDEEKYGYTF. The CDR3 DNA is TGTGCCAGCAGCTTAGTAGATGAGGAGAAATATGGCTACACCTTC.

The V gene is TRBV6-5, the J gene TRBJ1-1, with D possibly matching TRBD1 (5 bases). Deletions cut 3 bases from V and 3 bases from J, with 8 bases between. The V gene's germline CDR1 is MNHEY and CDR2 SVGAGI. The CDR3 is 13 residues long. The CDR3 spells CASSYQGDTEAFF. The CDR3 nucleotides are TGTGCCAGCAGTTATCAGGGCGACACTGAAGCTTTCTTT.

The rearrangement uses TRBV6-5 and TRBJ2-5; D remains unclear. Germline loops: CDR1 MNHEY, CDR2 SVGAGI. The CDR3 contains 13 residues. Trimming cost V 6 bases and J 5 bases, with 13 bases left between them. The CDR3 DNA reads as TGTGCCAGCAGCATCGGGTGGGCGGAGACCCAGTACTTC. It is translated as CASSIGWAETQYF.

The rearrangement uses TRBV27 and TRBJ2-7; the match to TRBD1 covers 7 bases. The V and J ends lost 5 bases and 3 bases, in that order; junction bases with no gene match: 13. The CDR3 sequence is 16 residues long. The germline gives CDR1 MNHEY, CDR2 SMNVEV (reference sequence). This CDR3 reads CASSPSTGILNYEQYF. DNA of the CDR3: TGTGCCAGCAGTCCCTCGACAGGGATCTTAAACTACGAGCAGTACTTC.

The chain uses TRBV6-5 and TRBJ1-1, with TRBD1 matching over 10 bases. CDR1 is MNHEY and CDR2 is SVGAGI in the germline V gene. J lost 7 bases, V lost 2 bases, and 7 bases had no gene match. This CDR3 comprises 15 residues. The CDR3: CASSYRGRDRGEAFF. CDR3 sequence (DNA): TGTGCCAGCAGTTACAGGGGTCGGGACAGGGGTGAAGCTTTCTTT.

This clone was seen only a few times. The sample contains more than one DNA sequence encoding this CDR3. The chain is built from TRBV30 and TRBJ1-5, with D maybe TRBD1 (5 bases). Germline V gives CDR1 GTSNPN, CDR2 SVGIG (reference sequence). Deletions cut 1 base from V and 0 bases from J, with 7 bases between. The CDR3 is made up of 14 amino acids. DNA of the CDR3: TGTGCCTGGAGTGGGACAAGTAGCAATCAGCCCCAGCATTTT. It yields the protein CAWSGTSSNQPQHF.

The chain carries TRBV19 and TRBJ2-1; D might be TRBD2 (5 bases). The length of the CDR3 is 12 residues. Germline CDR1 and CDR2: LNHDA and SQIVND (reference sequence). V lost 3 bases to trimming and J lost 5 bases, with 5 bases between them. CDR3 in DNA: TGTGCCAGTAGTATGAGGGACAATGAGCAGTTCTTC. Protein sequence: CASSMRDNEQFF.

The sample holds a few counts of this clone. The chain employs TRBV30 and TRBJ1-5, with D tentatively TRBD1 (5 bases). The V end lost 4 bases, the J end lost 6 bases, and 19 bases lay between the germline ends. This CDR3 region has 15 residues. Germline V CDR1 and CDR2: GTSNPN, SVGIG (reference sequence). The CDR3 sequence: CAWTPPDAGVQPQHF. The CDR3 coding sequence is TGTGCCTGGACTCCTCCGGACGCGGGGGTTCAGCCCCAGCATTTT.

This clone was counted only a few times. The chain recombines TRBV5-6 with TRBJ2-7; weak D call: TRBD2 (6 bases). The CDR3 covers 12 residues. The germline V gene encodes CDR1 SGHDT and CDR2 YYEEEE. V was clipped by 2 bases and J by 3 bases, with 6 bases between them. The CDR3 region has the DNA TGTGCCAGCAGCTTCGGGGGCTACGAGCAGTACTTC. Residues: CASSFGGYEQYF.

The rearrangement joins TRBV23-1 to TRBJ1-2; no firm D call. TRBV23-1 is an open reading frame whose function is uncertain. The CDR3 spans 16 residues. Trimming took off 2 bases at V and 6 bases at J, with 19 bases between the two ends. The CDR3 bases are TGCGCCAGCAGTCAACGATCGGAGGGAGAGGTTCATGGCTACACCTTC. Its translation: CASSQRSEGEVHGYTF.

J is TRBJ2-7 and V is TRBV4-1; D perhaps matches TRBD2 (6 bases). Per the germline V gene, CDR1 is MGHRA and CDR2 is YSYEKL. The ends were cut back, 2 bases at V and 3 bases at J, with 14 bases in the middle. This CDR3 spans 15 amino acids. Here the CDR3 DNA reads TGCGCCAGCAGCCAACGACTAGGCTCGGGCTACGAGCAGTACTTC. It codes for CASSQRLGSGYEQYF.

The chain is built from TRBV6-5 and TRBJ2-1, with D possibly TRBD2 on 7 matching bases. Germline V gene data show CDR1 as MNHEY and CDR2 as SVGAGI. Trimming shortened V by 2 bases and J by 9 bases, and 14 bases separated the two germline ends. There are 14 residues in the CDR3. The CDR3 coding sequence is TGTGCCAGCAGTTACGGTGGGGGGGCTGGTGAGCAGTTCTTC. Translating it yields CASSYGGGAGEQFF.

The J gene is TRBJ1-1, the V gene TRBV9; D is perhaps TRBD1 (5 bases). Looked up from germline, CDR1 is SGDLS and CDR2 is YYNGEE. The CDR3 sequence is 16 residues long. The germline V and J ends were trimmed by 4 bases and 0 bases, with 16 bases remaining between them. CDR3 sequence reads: CASSPRGGVVNTEAFF. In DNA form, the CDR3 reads TGTGCCAGCAGCCCCCGGGGGGGTGTGGTGAACACTGAAGCTTTCTTT. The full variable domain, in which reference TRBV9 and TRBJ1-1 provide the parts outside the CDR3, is DSGVTQTPKHLITATGQRVTLRCSPRSGDLSVYWYQQSLDQGLQFLIQYYNGEERAKGNILERFSAQQFPDLHSELNLSSLELGDSALYFCASSPRGGVVNTEAFFGQGTRLTVV.

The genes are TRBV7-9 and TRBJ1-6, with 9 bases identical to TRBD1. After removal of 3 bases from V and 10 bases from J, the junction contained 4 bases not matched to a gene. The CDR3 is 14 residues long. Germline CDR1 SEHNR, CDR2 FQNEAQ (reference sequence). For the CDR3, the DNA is TGTGCCAGCAGCTTCTGGACAGGGGAATCACCCCTCCACTTT. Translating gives CASSFWTGESPLHF. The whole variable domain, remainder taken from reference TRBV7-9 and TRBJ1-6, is DTGVSQNPRHKITKRGQNVTFRCDPISEHNRLYWYRQTLGQGPEFLTYFQNEAQLEKSRLLSDRFSAERPKGSFSTLEIQRTEQGDSAMYLCASSFWTGESPLHFGNGTRLTVT.

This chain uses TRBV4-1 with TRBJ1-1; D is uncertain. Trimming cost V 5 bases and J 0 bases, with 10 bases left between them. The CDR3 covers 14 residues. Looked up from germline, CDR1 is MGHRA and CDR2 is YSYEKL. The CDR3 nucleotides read TGCGCCAGCAGCGTGGGCCCCATGAACACTGAAGCTTTCTTT. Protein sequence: CASSVGPMNTEAFF.

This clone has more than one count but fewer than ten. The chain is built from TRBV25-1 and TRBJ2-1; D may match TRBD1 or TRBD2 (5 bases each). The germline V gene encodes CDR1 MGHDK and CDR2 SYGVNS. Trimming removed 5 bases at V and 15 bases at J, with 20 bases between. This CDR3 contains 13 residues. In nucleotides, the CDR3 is TGTGCCAGCAGTTTGACCGGGGCCCGTGTAGTGTTCTTC. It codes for CASSLTGARVVFF.

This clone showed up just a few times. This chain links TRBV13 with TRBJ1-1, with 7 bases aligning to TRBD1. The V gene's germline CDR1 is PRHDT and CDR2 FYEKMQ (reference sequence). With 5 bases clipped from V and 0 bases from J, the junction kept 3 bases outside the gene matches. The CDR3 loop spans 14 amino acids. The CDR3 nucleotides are TGTGCCAGCAGCACGGGACAGCTGAACACTGAAGCTTTCTTT. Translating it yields CASSTGQLNTEAFF.

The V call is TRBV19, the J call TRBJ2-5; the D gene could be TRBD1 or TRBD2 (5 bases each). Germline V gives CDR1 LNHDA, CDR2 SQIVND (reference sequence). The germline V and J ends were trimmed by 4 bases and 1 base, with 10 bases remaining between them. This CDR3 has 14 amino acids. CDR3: CASSTGLFQETQYF. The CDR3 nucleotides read TGTGCCAGTAGTACGGGGCTCTTCCAAGAGACCCAGTACTTC.

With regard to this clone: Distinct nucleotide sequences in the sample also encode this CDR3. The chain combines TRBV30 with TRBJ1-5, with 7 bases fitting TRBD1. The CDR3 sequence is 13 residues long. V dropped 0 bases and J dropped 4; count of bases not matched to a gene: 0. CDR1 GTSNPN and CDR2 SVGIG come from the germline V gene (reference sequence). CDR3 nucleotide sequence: TGTGCCTGGAGTGTACAGGGGAATCAGCCCCAGCATTTT. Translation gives CAWSVQGNQPQHF.

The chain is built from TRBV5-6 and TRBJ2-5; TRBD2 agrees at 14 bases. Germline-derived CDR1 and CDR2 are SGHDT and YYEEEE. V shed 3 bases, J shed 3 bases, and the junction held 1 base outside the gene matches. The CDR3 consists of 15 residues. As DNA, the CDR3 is TGTGCCAGCAGCTGGGGACTAGCGGGGGAAGAGACCCAGTACTTC. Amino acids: CASSWGLAGEETQYF.

DNA of the CDR3: TGCAGCGTTGGGTTACACGTCATGAACACTGAAGCTTTCTTT. Translation gives CSVGLHVMNTEAFF. This chain connects TRBV29-1 to TRBJ1-1, with no clear D. Between the trimmed V and J ends, which lost 4 bases and 0 bases, there was a span of 12 bases. The CDR3 length is 14 residues. Germline CDR1 and CDR2: SQVTM and ANQGSEA.

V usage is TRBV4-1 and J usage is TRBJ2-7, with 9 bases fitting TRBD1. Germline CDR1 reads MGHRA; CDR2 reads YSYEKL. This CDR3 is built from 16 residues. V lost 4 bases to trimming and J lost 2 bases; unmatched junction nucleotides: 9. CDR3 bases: TGCGCCAGCAGCCGGACGGGACAGGGTAATGCCTACGAGCAGTACTTC. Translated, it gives CASSRTGQGNAYEQYF.

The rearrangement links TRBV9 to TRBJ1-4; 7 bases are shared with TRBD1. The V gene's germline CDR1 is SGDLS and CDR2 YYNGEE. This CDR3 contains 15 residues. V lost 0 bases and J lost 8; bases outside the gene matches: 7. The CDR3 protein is CASSVATGLLEKLFF. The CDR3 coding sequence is TGTGCCAGCAGCGTAGCGACAGGGTTGTTGGAAAAACTGTTTTTT.

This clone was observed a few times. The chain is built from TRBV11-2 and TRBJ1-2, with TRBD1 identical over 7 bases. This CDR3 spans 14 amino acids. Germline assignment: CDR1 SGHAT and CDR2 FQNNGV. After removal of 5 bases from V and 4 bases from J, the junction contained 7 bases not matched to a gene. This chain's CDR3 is CASSETGTVYGYTF. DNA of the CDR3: TGTGCCAGCAGCGAAACCGGGACAGTCTATGGCTACACCTTC.

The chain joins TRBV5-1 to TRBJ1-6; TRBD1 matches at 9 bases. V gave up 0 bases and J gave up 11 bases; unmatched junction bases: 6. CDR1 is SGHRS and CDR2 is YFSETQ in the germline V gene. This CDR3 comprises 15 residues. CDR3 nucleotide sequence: TGCGCCAGCAGCTTGGGGACAGGGGAAGGGACACCCCTCCACTTT. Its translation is CASSLGTGEGTPLHF.